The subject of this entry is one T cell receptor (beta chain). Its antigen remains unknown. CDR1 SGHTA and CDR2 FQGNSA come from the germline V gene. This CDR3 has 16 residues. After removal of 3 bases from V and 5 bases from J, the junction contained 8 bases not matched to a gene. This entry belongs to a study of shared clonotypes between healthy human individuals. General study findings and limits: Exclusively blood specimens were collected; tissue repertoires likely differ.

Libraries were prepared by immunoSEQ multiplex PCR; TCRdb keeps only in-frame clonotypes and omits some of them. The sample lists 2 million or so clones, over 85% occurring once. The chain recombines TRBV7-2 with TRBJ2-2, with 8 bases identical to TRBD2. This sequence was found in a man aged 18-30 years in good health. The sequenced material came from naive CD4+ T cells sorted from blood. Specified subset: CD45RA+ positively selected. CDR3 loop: CASSLPAGVGTGELFF. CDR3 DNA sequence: TGTGCCAGCAGCTTGCCAGCGGGAGTAGGAACCGGGGAGCTGTTTTTT.